This TCR beta chain was captured in a study of identical twins' blood T cells. In the study overall: About 50 million reads came from roughly 12 libraries, six alpha, six beta. Study outcomes and limitations: Twins shared more top CDR3 clonotypes than unrelated donors did. Twins shared about as many clonotypes as their cloneset sizes predicted.

Points on this clonotype: The antigen is unknown.

Looked up from germline, CDR1 is MNHEY and CDR2 is SVGAGI. The V and J ends lost 0 bases and 4 bases respectively, with 13 bases between them. The CDR3 runs 16 residues. TCRdb called the 5' RACE reads again in MiXCR, with one record for every CDR3 protein. Of 300,000 to 400,000 distinct CDR3 sequences in the sample, over 25% were seen once. Three pairs of healthy female monozygous twins were the donors. The sequencing sample was made of PBMCs. This sequence was found in a woman between 18 and 55 years old in good health. The genes are TRBV6-5 and TRBJ2-1; D possibly corresponds to TRBD2 (5 bases). In DNA, the CDR3 is TGTGCCAGCAGTTACTCTCCTAGCCGACTATACAATGAGCAGTTCTTC. Translating gives CASSYSPSRLYNEQFF.